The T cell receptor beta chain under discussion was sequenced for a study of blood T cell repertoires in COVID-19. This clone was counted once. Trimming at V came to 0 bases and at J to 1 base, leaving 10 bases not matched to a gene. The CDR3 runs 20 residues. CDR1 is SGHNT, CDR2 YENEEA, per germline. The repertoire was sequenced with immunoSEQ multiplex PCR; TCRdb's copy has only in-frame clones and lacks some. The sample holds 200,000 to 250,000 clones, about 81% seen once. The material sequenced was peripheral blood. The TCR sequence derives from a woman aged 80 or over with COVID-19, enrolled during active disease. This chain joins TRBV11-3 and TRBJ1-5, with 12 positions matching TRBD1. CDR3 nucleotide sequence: TGTGCCAGCAGCTTAGAGTTGGGGACAGGGGGCGTTAGGAGCAATCAGCCCCAGCATTTT. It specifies CASSLELGTGGVRSNQPQHF.